A selection of T cell receptor beta chains follows, all from one sample in a study of CD8 T cells in ankylosing spondylitis. From the 5' RACE reads, TCRdb called clonotypes with MiXCR, one entry per CDR3 protein. The sample lists around 340,000 distinct CDR3 sequences; roughly 14% were seen once. The sequenced material came from blood, either unsorted or a sorted T cell fraction (not recorded which). Receptor source: a male donor with ankylosing spondylitis or in good health (not recorded which). Both conserved end residues are part of each CDR3. The D gene is left open where the match is weak. Clone sizes are given selectively: once, few, many, or a class where the clone is expanded.

V gene	J gene	D gene	clone size	CDR3 DNA	CDR3 protein
TRBV5-1	TRBJ2-3	.	.	TGCGCCAGCAGCTTGCCTGGAGTGGACACAGATACGCAGTATTTT	CASSLPGVDTDTQYF
TRBV3-1	TRBJ2-3	TRBD2	.	TGTGCCAGCAGACAAGCGGGGGTGAAGGATACGCAGTATTTT	CASRQAGVKDTQYF
TRBV19	TRBJ1-1	.	.	TGTGCCAGTAGGGCCGGGCAGTTTAACACTGAAGCTTTCTTT	CASRAGQFNTEAFF
TRBV12-3/TRBV12-4	TRBJ2-2	TRBD1	.	TGTGCCAGCAGTCTCCGGGGACAGGGAGGCAACGGGGAGCTGTTTTTT	CASSLRGQGGNGELFF
TRBV12-3/TRBV12-4	TRBJ2-2	TRBD2	.	TGTGCCAGCAAAGGACTAGCGGGGACCGGGGAGCTGTTTTTT	CASKGLAGTGELFF
TRBV5-6	TRBJ2-3	TRBD1	few	TGTGCCAGCAGCTCCCGACAGGGGGGAGATACGCAGTATTTT	CASSSRQGGDTQYF
TRBV20-1	TRBJ1-2	.	.	TGCAGTGCTAGTACAGCCCCGGCAGGCTACACCTTC	CSASTAPAGYTF
TRBV19	TRBJ1-6	TRBD1	few	TGTGCCAGTAGTACCGCGGGACAGACTTCACCCCTCCACTTT	CASSTAGQTSPLHF
TRBV7-9	TRBJ1-1	.	few	TGTGCCGGCGTTAACAGGGCGATGAACACTGAAGCTTTCTTT	CAGVNRAMNTEAFF
TRBV12-3/TRBV12-4	TRBJ2-7	.	.	TGTGCCAGCAGTTCAAAATGGGGGTACGAGCAGTACTTC	CASSSKWGYEQYF
TRBV13	TRBJ2-1	TRBD2	few	TGTGCCAGCAGCTTAAGTCTAGCGGGAGGGCCCCTTATGGATGAGCAGTTCTTC	CASSLSLAGGPLMDEQFF
TRBV2	TRBJ2-2	TRBD1	.	TGTTCCAGCAGGGGACAGGGTAACACCGGGGAGCTGTTTTTT	CSSRGQGNTGELFF
TRBV2	TRBJ2-2	.	few	TGTGCCAGCACCCAGAGGGTAACAGGTGGAGCGGCCGGGGAGCTGTTTTTT	CASTQRVTGGAAGELFF
TRBV19	TRBJ1-5	TRBD1	few	TGTGCCAGCGTGGGGACAGGGGGCAATCAGCCCCAGCATTTT	CASVGTGGNQPQHF
TRBV19	TRBJ2-7	.	.	TGTGCCAGTAGTATAGATGCATGGGACCGCGCCTACGAGCAGTACTTC	CASSIDAWDRAYEQYF
TRBV6-1	TRBJ2-2	.	few	TGTGCCAGCAGTCAGGCGTACTACCTCACCGGGGAGCTGTTTTTT	CASSQAYYLTGELFF
TRBV6-1	TRBJ2-2	.	few	TGTGCCAGCTCTCGTACCTCCGGGACGACCACCGGGGAGCTGTTTTTT	CASSRTSGTTTGELFF
TRBV5-1	TRBJ1-1	TRBD1	many	TGCGCCAGCAGCTTGGGGATCCGGGACAGGGGCACTGAAGCTTTCTTT	CASSLGIRDRGTEAFF
TRBV5-1	TRBJ2-2	.	many	TGCGCCAGCAGCTTGGTACAGGCGAACACCGGGGAGCTGTTTTTT	CASSLVQANTGELFF
TRBV2	TRBJ2-3	.	.	TGTGCCAGCAGTGAACTCACAGATACGCAGTATTTT	CASSELTDTQYF
TRBV7-2	TRBJ2-1	TRBD2	.	TGTGCCAGCAGGGCTTCGCTAGCGGTAAACAATGAGCAGTTCTTC	CASRASLAVNNEQFF
TRBV7-6	TRBJ2-5	.	.	TGTGCCAGCAGCTTAGGGGTCCAGTGGGAGACCCAGTACTTC	CASSLGVQWETQYF
TRBV20-1	TRBJ1-1	.	.	TGCAGTGCTCGGTGGAACACTGAAGCTTTCTTT	CSARWNTEAFF
TRBV12-3/TRBV12-4	TRBJ2-7	.	.	TGTGCCAGCAGTTTACCCCAACCGGGACTTCGCTCCTACGAGCAGTACTTC	CASSLPQPGLRSYEQYF
TRBV2	TRBJ2-1	TRBD2	few	TGTGCCAGCAGTGCGTCTAGCGGGAGAGGTGAGCAGTTCTTC	CASSASSGRGEQFF
TRBV5-1	TRBJ2-3	.	few	TGCGCCAGCAGCCCGGGGACCAGGGGAGCAGATACGCAGTATTTT	CASSPGTRGADTQYF
TRBV25-1	TRBJ2-1	TRBD2	.	TGTGCCAGCAGTGGACCGGGACTAGCGGCCCACAATGAGCAGTTCTTC	CASSGPGLAAHNEQFF
TRBV5-5	TRBJ2-2	.	.	TGTGCCAGCAGCTTGGCCCAGGGGCCGACGAACACCGGGGAGCTGTTTTTT	CASSLAQGPTNTGELFF
TRBV7-9	TRBJ2-2	.	.	TGTGCCAGCAGCCCGACCCGGCAGAACACCGGGGAGCTGTTTTTT	CASSPTRQNTGELFF
TRBV4-1	TRBJ2-7	TRBD1	.	TGCGCCAGCAGCCAAGGAAGGTTCCCCGGGACAGGGCAGTACGAGCAGTACTTC	CASSQGRFPGTGQYEQYF
TRBV19	TRBJ2-1	.	.	TGTGCCAGTAGTATAGCTACGGAGGAGCAGTTCTTC	CASSIATEEQFF
TRBV6-2/TRBV6-3	TRBJ2-7	.	many	TGTGCCAGCCGCGGGTACTACGAGCAGTACTTC	CASRGYYEQYF
TRBV3-1	TRBJ2-7	.	few	TGTGCCAGCAGCCAGTCCATTATGGGCGGCGAGCAGTACTTC	CASSQSIMGGEQYF
TRBV20-1	TRBJ2-1	TRBD2	few	TGCAGTGCCCCGGGACTAGCCCACAATGAGCAGTTCTTC	CSAPGLAHNEQFF
TRBV10-3	TRBJ1-1	.	few	TGTGCCATCAGTGAGTCGGCGGGAGCGAACACTGAAGCTTTCTTT	CAISESAGANTEAFF
TRBV7-2	TRBJ2-7	.	.	TGTGCCAGCAGTTCGCCAAAGGGCGGATACGAGCAGTACTTC	CASSSPKGGYEQYF
TRBV4-2	TRBJ2-7	.	.	TGTGCCAGCAGCCCCCTTTCCGAGGACTACGAGCAGTACTTC	CASSPLSEDYEQYF
TRBV2	TRBJ2-7	.	few	TGTGCCAGCAGTGAAGCTAGCTTCTACGAGCAGTACTTC	CASSEASFYEQYF
TRBV3-1	TRBJ1-2	.	.	TGTGCCAGCAGCCAAGATGTCAGGGTGGCTGGCTACACCTTC	CASSQDVRVAGYTF
TRBV11-2	TRBJ2-7	TRBD1	.	TGTGCCAGCAGCTCGACAGGGGGGGGCTACGAGCAGTACTTC	CASSSTGGGYEQYF
TRBV6-1	TRBJ2-2	TRBD1	.	TGTGCCAGCAGTACACAGACAGGGGGCGCGTCACTAACCGGGGAGCTGTTTTTT	CASSTQTGGASLTGELFF
TRBV7-2	TRBJ2-5	.	.	TGTGCCAGCAGCCGAAGACAGCAAGAGACCCAGTACTTC	CASSRRQQETQYF
TRBV5-6	TRBJ2-3	.	.	TGTGCCAGCAGCTTGCCCCTATCTAGCACAGATACGCAGTATTTT	CASSLPLSSTDTQYF
TRBV5-1	TRBJ2-5	TRBD1	.	TGCGCCAGCAGCTCCCGACAGGGGGCTCGGGAGACCCAGTACTTC	CASSSRQGARETQYF
TRBV6-2/TRBV6-3	TRBJ2-7	.	once	TGTGCCAGCAGTTACCCTTCGGGACGTTCCTACGAGCAGTACTTC	CASSYPSGRSYEQYF
TRBV20-1	TRBJ1-1	.	few	TGCAGTGCCCCAAGGGACACTGAAGCTTTCTTT	CSAPRDTEAFF
TRBV10-3	TRBJ2-3	.	few	TGTGCCACCTCGCCCCACCCAGATACGCAGTATTTT	CATSPHPDTQYF
TRBV7-2	TRBJ2-2	.	.	TGTGCCAGCAGCTTAGGAGGGTTCACCGGGGAGCTGTTTTTT	CASSLGGFTGELFF